This T cell receptor beta chain was captured by sequencing in a study of read filtering for tumor transcriptome and immune sequencing (dated by TCRdb to 2020 to 2022). Regarding the complete study: The cohort was composed of approximately 16 male and roughly 13 female patients, with a mean age of approximately 72 years and an age range of roughly 45 to 80. Whole-transcriptome libraries were prepared with the TruSeq RNA Access Library Prep Kit after DNase treatment. Using the same bone marrow samples, the study compared TCR repertoires obtained by targeted immune repertoire sequencing with those obtained by bulk whole-transcriptome sequencing. Per sample, about 3.5 to 10.27 million TCR-region mapped reads were obtained with IR-seq, compared with only 85 to 1273 with RNA-seq. One of the main goals was to work out a read-filtering strategy for immune repertoire data, in particular whether clonotypes backed by only a single read should be removed. By revised international staging, eight or nine patients were R-ISS I, about 15 were R-ISS II and about seven were R-ISS III.

Points the paper makes about the study in general: In IR-seq, around 85% of clonotypes but approximately 3.2% of total reads were represented by single-read clonotypes, whereas in RNA-seq, about 70% of clonotypes and 40% to 55% of reads were represented by single-read clonotypes. The sorted CD138-negative fraction was not purified T cells but a mixed bone marrow immune population. IR-seq captured clonotypes at much higher depth and more reliably than RNA-seq, and smaller IR-seq throughput sufficed to identify most shared clonotypes. When single-read clonotypes were removed, the proportions of shared clonotypes in IR-seq and RNA-seq correlated more strongly.

The Immunoverse kit was used to build TCR libraries from 400 ng RNA, with molecular barcoded adaptors covering alpha/delta and beta/gamma chains. TCR library preparation was performed with the same RNA that was used for transcriptome sequencing. TCR libraries were sequenced on an Illumina HiSeq 4000 with 2 x 150 cycles. For the original study's pipeline: TCR reads were aligned to human V, D, J and C references and assembled into CDR3 clonotypes with MiXCR, including quality filtering and error correction. Clonotype counts and gene usage diversity were analyzed with the tcR package in R. Raw mapping reads were checked after the RNA-seq reads had been mapped by STAR aligner version 2.5.3a onto the human GRCh37 genome. IR-seq fastq files were randomly downsampled with Seqtk 1.3 to test the effect of sequencing depth on detected clonotypes. TCRdb applied fastp at Q25 and MiXCR to the public reads, then kept only in-frame beta chains. Duplicate CDR3 protein sequences are folded into a single record with the most common DNA and genes. These V and J calls originate from TCRdb's pipeline instead of the authors' own analysis. This sample has 40,000 or so distinct CDR3 sequences in its table, and 14% of those were observed once. The top ten clones comprise more than 15% of the sample.

CDR1 SGHKS and CDR2 YYEKEE were looked up in the germline V gene (reference sequence). V and J are trimmed by 2 bases and 6 bases, and the gene matches miss 13 bases of the junction. From its cysteine to its phenylalanine, the CDR3 spans 17 amino acids. Only CDR3 DNA remains: 51 bases, in frame from the first base. Each patient had bone marrow sampled at the time of active disease. Isolation of bone marrow mononuclear cells was performed by Ficoll-Hypaque density gradient centrifugation. Myeloma plasma cells were removed and CD138-negative cells were obtained by negative selection following labeling with CD138 magnetic microbeads on a MACS separator. Flow cytometry on an Attune NxT with CD138 antibodies was used to check the purity of the isolated cells. TRIzol reagent was used to extract total RNA, which was then quantified with a NanoDrop spectrophotometer. Paired RNA-seq and IR-seq were performed on the CD138-negative bone marrow sample of each patient.

This clonotype was counted many times. Its antigen is not yet known. No much larger clone is present one base from it, and per-base qualities are unavailable. The sequenced sample consisted of a population of CD138-negative cells sorted from bone marrow. Taken with the paper, the label for cell subset or site translates to: bone marrow mononuclear cells depleted of CD138+ plasma/myeloma cells by negative magnetic selection. In this chain, TRBV5-5 is recombined with TRBJ2-1, with TRBD2 identical over 8 junction bases. The origin of this receptor is a donor aged 40 or over with multiple myeloma. The DNA sequence is given as TGTGCCAGCAGCTTCCGGACTGGACTAGCAGGAGGCAATGAGCAGTTCTTC. Its translation is CASSFRTGLAGGNEQFF.